A single sample is the source of the 21 T cell receptor beta chains below, sequenced in a study of blood T cell repertoires in COVID-19. TCRdb keeps only in-frame clones here, not all; method: immunoSEQ multiplex PCR. The table has approximately 250,000 clones, about 91% seen once. Material for sequencing was PBMCs or T cells enriched from blood (not recorded which). The origin of the receptors is a middle-aged man who had been exposed to COVID-19.

The chain links TRBV19 to TRBJ2-7; 12 positions match TRBD1. The CDR3 consists of 15 residues. V lost 5 bases and J lost 4; bases outside the gene matches: 6. Per the germline V gene, CDR1 is LNHDA and CDR2 is SQIVND (reference sequence). CDR3 amino acids: CASSSGTGGNYEQYF. CDR3 coding DNA: TGTGCCAGTAGTTCCGGGACAGGGGGCAATTACGAGCAGTACTTC.

The DNA of the CDR3 is TGTGCCAGCAGCTTAGCCAGGGAAGGCTACACCTTC. Protein: CASSLAREGYTF. This sequence joins TRBV7-2 and TRBJ1-2, with a tentative D call TRBD1 (5 bases). The CDR3 spans 12 residues. In germline, CDR1 is SGHTA, CDR2 FQGNSA. The ends were cut back, 0 bases at V and 8 bases at J, with 7 bases in the middle.

The V gene is TRBV29-1, the J gene TRBJ2-3; 7 positions match TRBD2. V trimming: 4 bases; J trimming: 2 bases; junction bases outside the gene matches: 9. The CDR3 totals 15 residues. Germline V lookup: CDR1 SQVTM, CDR2 ANQGSEA. For the CDR3, the DNA is TGCAGCGTTGTACGGCTAGCGGCAGACACAGATACGCAGTATTTT. Protein product: CSVVRLAADTDTQYF.

The CDR3 DNA follows: TGTGCCAGCAGCTTACCGGCTGGTGGGGGGACCTACGAGCAGTACTTC. Protein: CASSLPAGGGTYEQYF. The chain has TRBV7-9 and TRBJ2-7; TRBD2 is a possible D gene (6 bases). Trimming left V 2 bases short and J 2 bases short, with 16 bases between. CDR1 is SEHNR and CDR2 is FQNEAQ in the germline V gene (reference sequence). The CDR3 contains 16 residues. Full variable domain (missing parts from reference TRBV7-9 and TRBJ2-7): DTGVSQNPRHKITKRGQNVTFRCDPISEHNRLYWYRQTLGQGPEFLTYFQNEAQLEKSRLLSDRFSAERPKGSFSTLEIQRTEQGDSAMYLCASSLPAGGGTYEQYFGPGTRLTVT.

V and J are TRBV29-1 and TRBJ1-1; TRBD1 agrees at 7 bases. V lost 5 bases and J lost 3; bases outside the gene matches: 6. CDR1 and CDR2 from the germline V gene are SQVTM and ANQGSEA. CDR3 length equals 13 residues. This chain's CDR3 is CSVSRQGDTEAFF. The CDR3 nucleotides read TGCAGCGTTTCTCGACAGGGAGACACTGAAGCTTTCTTT. Filled out from reference TRBV29-1 and TRBJ1-1, the complete variable domain reads SAVISQKPSRDICQRGTSLTIQCQVDSQVTMMFWYRQQPGQSLTLIATANQGSEATYESGFVIDKFPISRPNLTFSTLTVSNMSPEDSSIYLCSVSRQGDTEAFFGQGTRLTVV.

The chain recombines TRBV28 with TRBJ2-1, with TRBD2 matching over 13 bases. The CDR3 extends over 15 amino acids. V was clipped by 6 bases and J by 5 bases; unmatched bases: 4. Germline values: CDR1 MDHEN, CDR2 SYDVKM. In DNA form, the CDR3 reads TGTGCCAGCAGCCTGGGACTAGCGGGAAACAATGAGCAGTTCTTC. Its translation is CASSLGLAGNNEQFF.

This rearrangement joins TRBV5-1 to TRBJ2-3; no reliable D call. Trimming cost V 2 bases and J 0 bases, with 7 bases left between them. The CDR3 loop spans 14 amino acids. Germline V CDR1 and CDR2: SGHRS, YFSETQ. The chain's CDR3 is CASSLQLSTDTQYF. CDR3 in DNA: TGCGCCAGCAGCTTACAGCTTAGCACAGATACGCAGTATTTT.

J is TRBJ2-6 and V is TRBV24-1; D perhaps matches TRBD1 (5 bases). The CDR3 has 16 residues. Germline assignment: CDR1 KGHDR and CDR2 SFDVKD. V lost 3 bases to trimming and J lost 4 bases, with 12 bases between them. CDR3 DNA: TGTGCCACCAGTGATATTACAGGAACCGGGGCCAACGTCCTGACTTTC. Translating it yields CATSDITGTGANVLTF.

The CDR3 sequence: CASSPGEETQYF. In DNA, the CDR3 is TGTGCCAGCAGCCCAGGGGAGGAGACCCAGTACTTC. The V gene is TRBV12-3 or TRBV12-4, the J gene TRBJ2-5; weak D call: TRBD1 (6 bases). Trimming stripped 6 bases from V and 5 bases from J, with 10 bases between. The CDR3 totals 12 residues.

This clone was observed a few times. The chain is built from TRBV29-1 and TRBJ2-2; 9 nucleotides line up with TRBD2. The J segment lost 0 bases and the V segment lost 7 bases, leaving 9 bases of the junction unmatched. There are 16 residues in the CDR3. Germline V gives CDR1 SQVTM, CDR2 ANQGSEA. This chain's CDR3 is CSATPAGGTNTGELFF. CDR3 bases: TGCAGCGCCACTCCAGCGGGAGGAACGAACACCGGGGAGCTGTTTTTT.

V usage is TRBV7-2 and J usage is TRBJ2-1, with unresolved D. CDR1 is SGHTA and CDR2 is FQGNSA in the germline V gene. V was cut by 1 base and J by 5 bases, with 9 bases left in between. This CDR3 spans 14 amino acids. CDR3: CASSLGWRNNEQFF. For the CDR3, the DNA is TGTGCCAGCAGCTTAGGATGGAGAAACAATGAGCAGTTCTTC. Based on the CDR3 plus reference TRBV7-2 and TRBJ2-1, the full variable domain is GAGVSQSPSNKVTEKGKDVELRCDPISGHTALYWYRQSLGQGLEFLIYFQGNSAPDKSGLPSDRFSAERTGGSVSTLTIQRTQQEDSAVYLCASSLGWRNNEQFFGPGTRLTVL.

The rearrangement uses TRBV14 and TRBJ2-7; 8 bases map to TRBD1. The CDR3 is 15 amino acids. Unmatched junction bases numbered 4, after V lost 0 bases and J lost 3 bases. Germline-derived CDR1 and CDR2 are SGHDN and FVKESK. CDR3 residues: CASSQEGQAFYEQYF. Here the CDR3 DNA reads TGTGCCAGCAGCCAAGAGGGACAGGCGTTCTACGAGCAGTACTTC. The full variable domain, in which reference TRBV14 and TRBJ2-7 provide the parts outside the CDR3, is EAGVTQFPSHSVIEKGQTVTLRCDPISGHDNLYWYRRVMGKEIKFLLHFVKESKQDESGMPNNRFLAERTGGTYSTLKVQPAELEDSGVYFCASSQEGQAFYEQYFGPGTRLTVT.

The chain recombines TRBV10-1 with TRBJ2-5; TRBD1 might be the D (5 bases). The CDR3 has 15 residues. Per the germline V gene, CDR1 is WNHNN and CDR2 is SYGVQD (reference sequence). Between the trimmed V and J ends, which lost 3 bases and 0 bases, there was a span of 11 bases. In DNA form, the CDR3 reads TGCGCCAGCAGTGACACAGGACGGAACCAAGAGACCCAGTACTTC. Translated, it gives CASSDTGRNQETQYF.

This chain joins TRBV7-9 and TRBJ2-1, with 12 bases lining up with TRBD2. V lost 9 bases, J lost 3 bases, and 9 bases stayed unmatched. Germline V CDR1 and CDR2: SEHNR, FQNEAQ (reference sequence). This CDR3 spans 16 amino acids. The DNA of the CDR3 is TGTGCCAGGACAAGACTAGCGGGAGATCACTACAATGAGCAGTTCTTC. This gives the protein CARTRLAGDHYNEQFF.

This clone was picked up a small number of times. The CDR3 DNA sequence: TGCAGTGCTAGTGTGCAGGGGCAATCACCCCTCCACTTT. Its protein product is CSASVQGQSPLHF. The chain couples TRBV20-1 to TRBJ1-6, with D possibly TRBD1 on 6 matching bases. This CDR3 is built from 13 residues. Germline-derived CDR1 and CDR2 are DFQATT and SNEGSKA (reference sequence). V was cut by 3 bases and J by 10 bases, with 13 bases left in between.

The chain has TRBV2 and TRBJ1-2; 10 nucleotides agree with TRBD1. The CDR3 sequence is 14 residues long. CDR1 is SNHLY, CDR2 FYNNEI, per germline. The ends lost 6 bases at V and 3 bases at J; junction bases unmatched: 4. In DNA, the CDR3 is TGTGCCAGCAGCCCCGGGACAGGGGACTATGGCTACACCTTC. It codes for CASSPGTGDYGYTF.

In this sample, this clone turned up a few times. For the CDR3, the DNA is TGCAGCTCACCTAGGGGTTACGGACAGAGGATCGCCTACGAGCAGTACTTC. It codes for CSSPRGYGQRIAYEQYF. The J gene is TRBJ2-7, the V gene TRBV29-1; a weak D match, TRBD1 (6 bases). V lost 8 bases and J lost 2, with 28 bases in between. In germline, CDR1 is SQVTM, CDR2 ANQGSEA. This CDR3 contains 17 residues.

The J gene is TRBJ2-7, the V gene TRBV7-7; unclear D gene. The CDR3 is made up of 15 amino acids. The germline V and J ends were trimmed by 2 bases and 4 bases, with 15 bases remaining between them. Germline CDR1 reads SSHAT; CDR2 reads FNYEAQ (reference sequence). The CDR3 protein is CASSLRTAPIYEQYF. For the CDR3, the DNA is TGTGCCAGCAGCTTAAGAACAGCACCGATTTACGAGCAGTACTTC.

This chain links TRBV29-1 with TRBJ2-2; TRBD1 agrees at 11 bases. CDR1 is SQVTM and CDR2 is ANQGSEA in the germline V gene. This CDR3 contains 15 residues. V lost 4 bases to trimming and J lost 5 bases; unmatched junction nucleotides: 6. The CDR3 protein is CSVAAGTGGTGELFF. CDR3 DNA: TGCAGCGTTGCCGCCGGGACAGGGGGAACCGGGGAGCTGTTTTTT.

The CDR3 region is CAIRGQASSYEQYF. In DNA, the CDR3 is TGTGCCATCAGGGGACAGGCGAGCTCCTACGAGCAGTACTTC. This chain uses TRBV10-3 with TRBJ2-7; 8 nucleotides line up with TRBD1. The germline gives CDR1 ENHRY, CDR2 SYGVKD. With V trimmed by 6 bases and J by 0 bases, 4 bases remained unmatched. The CDR3 loop spans 14 amino acids.

V is TRBV19 and J is TRBJ1-3; 9 bases map to TRBD1. J lost 4 bases, V lost 7 bases, and 17 bases had no gene match. The CDR3 has 18 residues. Germline loops: CDR1 LNHDA, CDR2 SQIVND (reference sequence). The CDR3: CASTARPGQGKKGNTIYF. The CDR3 bases are TGTGCCAGTACCGCACGGCCGGGACAGGGTAAAAAAGGAAACACCATATATTTT. The full variable domain, with the rest looked up from reference TRBV19 and TRBJ1-3, is DGGITQSPKYLFRKEGQNVTLSCEQNLNHDAMYWYRQDPGQGLRLIYYSQIVNDFQKGDIAEGYSVSREKKESFPLTVTSAQKNPTAFYLCASTARPGQGKKGNTIYFGEGSWLTVV.